This passage covers 2 T cell receptor beta chains from one sample sequenced in a study of vaccination effects on CD4 cells after COVID-19. The repertoire was sequenced with immunoSEQ multiplex PCR; TCRdb's copy has only in-frame clones and lacks some. This sample carries under 65,000 clones, around 85% of them seen once, and the ten largest clones take 2.4%. In the ViraFEST assay, antigen-specific CD4+ clonotypes were identified by expansion after peptide-pool stimulation. Cells that had been cultured for less than eleven days were the source of isolated CD4+ T cells. These receptors have no identified antigens. Material: CD4+ T cells from PBMCs cultured with HCoV-229E spike peptides, obtained before COVID-19 vaccination. The source of these receptors is a human donor who received a COVID-19 vaccine.

The chain recombines TRBV2 with TRBJ2-6; D may be TRBD1 or TRBD2 (5 bases each). Germline V gene lookup returns CDR1 SNHLY and CDR2 FYNNEI. CDR3 length: 14 amino acids. The V and J ends lost 3 bases and 6 bases respectively, with 9 bases between them. For the CDR3, the DNA is TGTGCCAGCAGTGATCGAGGGGAGGCCAACGTCCTGACTTTC. It is translated as CASSDRGEANVLTF.

The V and J genes are TRBV24-1 and TRBJ2-5, with 11 bases matching TRBD2. The CDR3 is made up of 15 amino acids. The trim removed 6 bases at V and 5 bases at J, leaving 7 bases unmatched. Germline lookup yields CDR1 KGHDR and CDR2 SFDVKD. The chain's CDR3 is CATSHSGGAPETQYF. The CDR3 coding sequence is TGTGCCACCAGTCATAGCGGGGGGGCCCCGGAGACCCAGTACTTC.